This T cell receptor beta chain was retrieved from a study of identifying expanded T cells in peripheral blood. Sequencing was performed with immunoSEQ multiplex PCR; in TCRdb, only in-frame clones are kept and a portion is missing. The table lists about 81,000 clones, less than 90% of them singletons, with about 20% in the top ten. Trimming shortened V by 3 bases and J by 4 bases, and 16 bases separated the two germline ends. CDR1 is SGHRS, CDR2 YFSETQ, per germline. This CDR3 region has 15 residues. The chain carries TRBV5-1 and TRBJ1-1; D is unclear. The source material was blood. This clonotype was sampled from a person aged 18 to 70 in good health. CDR3 sequence reads: CASSSGPSGGTEAFF. The DNA of the CDR3 is TGCGCCAGCAGCTCGGGCCCTTCAGGAGGCACTGAAGCTTTCTTT.